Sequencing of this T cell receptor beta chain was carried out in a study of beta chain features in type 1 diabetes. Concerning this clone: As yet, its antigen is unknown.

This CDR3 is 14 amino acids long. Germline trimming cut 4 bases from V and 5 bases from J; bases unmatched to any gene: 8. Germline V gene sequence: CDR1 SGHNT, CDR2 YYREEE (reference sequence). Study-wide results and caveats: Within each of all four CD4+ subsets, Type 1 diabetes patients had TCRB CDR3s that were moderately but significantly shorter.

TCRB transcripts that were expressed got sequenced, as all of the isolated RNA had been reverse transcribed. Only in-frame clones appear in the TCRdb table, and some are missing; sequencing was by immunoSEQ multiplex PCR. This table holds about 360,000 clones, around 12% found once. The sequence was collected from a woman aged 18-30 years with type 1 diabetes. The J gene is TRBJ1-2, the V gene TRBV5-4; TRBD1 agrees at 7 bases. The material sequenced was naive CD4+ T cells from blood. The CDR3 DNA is TGTGCCAGCAGCCCCGGGACAGCCCTTTATGGCTACACCTTC. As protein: CASSPGTALYGYTF.